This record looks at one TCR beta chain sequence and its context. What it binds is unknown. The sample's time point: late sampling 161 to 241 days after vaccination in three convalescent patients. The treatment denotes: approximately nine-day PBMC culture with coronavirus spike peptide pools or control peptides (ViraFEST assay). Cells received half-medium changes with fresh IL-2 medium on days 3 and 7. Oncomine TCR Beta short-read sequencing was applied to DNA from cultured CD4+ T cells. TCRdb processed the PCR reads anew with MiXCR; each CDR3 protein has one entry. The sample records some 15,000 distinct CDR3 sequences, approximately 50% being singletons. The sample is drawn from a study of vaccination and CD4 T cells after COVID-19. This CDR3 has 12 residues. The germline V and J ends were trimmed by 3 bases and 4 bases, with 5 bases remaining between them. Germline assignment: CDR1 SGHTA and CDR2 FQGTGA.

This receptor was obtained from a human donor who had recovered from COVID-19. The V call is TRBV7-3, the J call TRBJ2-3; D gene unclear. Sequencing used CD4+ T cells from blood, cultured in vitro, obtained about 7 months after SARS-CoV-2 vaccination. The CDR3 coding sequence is TGTGCCAGCAGCTTGGGCCCAGATACGCAGTATTTT. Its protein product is CASSLGPDTQYF.